Below, one TCR beta chain is given with its context. In TCRdb, the 5' RACE reads were re-called with MiXCR into one record per CDR3 protein. The table lists fewer than 30,000 distinct CDR3 sequences, around 13% of them singletons. The sample originates from a study of neurological immune-mediated disorders. The germline gives CDR1 SGHRS, CDR2 YFSETQ. The CDR3 spans 16 residues. V dropped 4 bases and J dropped 4 bases, with 20 bases sitting between them. Material for sequencing was PBMCs. The receptor was derived from a woman aged 60 to 75 with HTLV-1-associated myelopathy (HAM/TSP). The chain recombines TRBV5-1 with TRBJ1-2, with D tentatively TRBD1 (6 bases). The CDR3 nucleotides are TGCGCCAGCAGCGAACCCATCAGGGGAAAGGGCTATGGCTACACCTTC. It encodes CASSEPIRGKGYGYTF.